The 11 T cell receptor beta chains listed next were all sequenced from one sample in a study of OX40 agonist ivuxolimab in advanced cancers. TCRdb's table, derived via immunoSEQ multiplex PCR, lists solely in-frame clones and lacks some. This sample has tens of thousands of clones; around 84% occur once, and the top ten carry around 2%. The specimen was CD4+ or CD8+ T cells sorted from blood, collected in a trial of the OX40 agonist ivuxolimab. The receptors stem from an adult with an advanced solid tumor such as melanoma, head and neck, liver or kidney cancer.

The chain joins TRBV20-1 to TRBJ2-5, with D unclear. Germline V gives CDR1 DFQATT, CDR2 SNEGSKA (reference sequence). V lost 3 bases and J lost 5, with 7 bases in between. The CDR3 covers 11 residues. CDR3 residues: CSARGPETQYF. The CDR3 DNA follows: TGCAGTGCTAGGGGTCCGGAGACCCAGTACTTC.

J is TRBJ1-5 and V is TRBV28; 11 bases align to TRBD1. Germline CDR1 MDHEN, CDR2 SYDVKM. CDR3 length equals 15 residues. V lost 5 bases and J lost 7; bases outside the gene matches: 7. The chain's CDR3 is CASSRWGTGGQPQHF. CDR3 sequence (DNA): TGTGCCAGCAGTCGGTGGGGGACAGGGGGGCAGCCCCAGCATTTT. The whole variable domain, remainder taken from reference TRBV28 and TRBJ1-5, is DVKVTQSSRYLVKRTGEKVFLECVQDMDHENMFWYRQDPGLGLRLIYFSYDVKMKEKGDIPEGYSVSREKKERFSLILESASTNQTSMYLCASSRWGTGGQPQHFGDGTRLSIL.

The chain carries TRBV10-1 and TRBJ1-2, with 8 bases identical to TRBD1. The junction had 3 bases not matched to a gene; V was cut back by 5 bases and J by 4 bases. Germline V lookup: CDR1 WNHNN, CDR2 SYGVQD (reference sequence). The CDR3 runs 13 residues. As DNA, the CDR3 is TGCGCCAGCAGTCCCGGGACAGGCTATGGCTACACCTTC. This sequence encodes CASSPGTGYGYTF.

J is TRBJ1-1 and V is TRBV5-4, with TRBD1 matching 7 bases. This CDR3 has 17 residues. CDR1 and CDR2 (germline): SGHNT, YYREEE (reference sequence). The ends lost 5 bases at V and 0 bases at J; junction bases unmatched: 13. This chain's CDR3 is CASSSTPDRAMNTEAFF. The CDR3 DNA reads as TGTGCCAGCAGTTCCACCCCCGACAGGGCGATGAACACTGAAGCTTTCTTT.

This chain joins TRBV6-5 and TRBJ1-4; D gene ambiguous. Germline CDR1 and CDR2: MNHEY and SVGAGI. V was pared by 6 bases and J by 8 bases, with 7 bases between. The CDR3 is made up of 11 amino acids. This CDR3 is CASSTEEKLFF. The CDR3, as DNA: TGTGCCAGCAGCACCGAGGAAAAACTGTTTTTT.

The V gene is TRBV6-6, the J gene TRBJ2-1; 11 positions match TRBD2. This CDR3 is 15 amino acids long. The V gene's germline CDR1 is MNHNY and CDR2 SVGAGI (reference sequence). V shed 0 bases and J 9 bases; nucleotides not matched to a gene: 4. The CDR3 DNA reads TGTGCCAGCAGTTACTCTAGCGGGAGGGCCCTTGAGCAGTTCTTC. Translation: CASSYSSGRALEQFF.

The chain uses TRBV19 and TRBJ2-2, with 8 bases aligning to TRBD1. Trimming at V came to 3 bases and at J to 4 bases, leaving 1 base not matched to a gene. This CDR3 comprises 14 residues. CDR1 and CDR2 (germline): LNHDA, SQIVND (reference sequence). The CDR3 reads CASSMTGATGELFF. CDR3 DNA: TGTGCCAGTAGTATGACAGGGGCCACCGGGGAGCTGTTTTTT.

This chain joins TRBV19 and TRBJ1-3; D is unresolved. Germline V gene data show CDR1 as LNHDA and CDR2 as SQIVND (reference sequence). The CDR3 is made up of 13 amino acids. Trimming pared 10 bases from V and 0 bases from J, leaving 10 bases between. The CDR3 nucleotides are TGTGCCACCGCCGGCAGCTCTGGAAACACCATATATTTT. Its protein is CATAGSSGNTIYF.

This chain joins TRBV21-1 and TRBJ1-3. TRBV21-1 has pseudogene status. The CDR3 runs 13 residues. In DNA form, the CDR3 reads TGTTCTGGAGAGAGCTTCTCTGGAAACACCATATATTTT. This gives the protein CSGESFSGNTIYF.

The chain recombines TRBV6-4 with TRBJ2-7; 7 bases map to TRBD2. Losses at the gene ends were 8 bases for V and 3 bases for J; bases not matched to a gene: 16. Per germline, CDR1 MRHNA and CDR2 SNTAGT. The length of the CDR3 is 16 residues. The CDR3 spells CASVRTGTTHIYEQYF. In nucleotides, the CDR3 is TGTGCCAGCGTGCGAACCGGGACTACTCATATCTACGAGCAGTACTTC.

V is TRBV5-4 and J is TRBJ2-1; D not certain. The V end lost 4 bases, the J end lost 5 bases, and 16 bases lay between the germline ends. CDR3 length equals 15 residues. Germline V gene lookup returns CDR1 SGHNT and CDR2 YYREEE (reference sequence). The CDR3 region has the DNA TGTGCCAGCAGCCCGAAGCCAGATAATAACAATGAGCAGTTCTTC. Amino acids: CASSPKPDNNNEQFF.